The clone carrying this T cell receptor (beta chain) was seen a few times. The antigen is not known. This sample's time point: week 47, end of study. All doses held 300 ug of mutant IDH1 20-mer peptide, with topical imiquimod. Across weeks 1, 3, 5, 7, 11, 15, 19 and 23, patients received a vaccination each time, eight in all. This CDR3 comprises 16 residues. Germline V gene data show CDR1 as WSHSY and CDR2 as SAAADI. V was pared by 0 bases and J by 0 bases, with 11 bases between. Libraries were prepared by immunoSEQ multiplex PCR; TCRdb keeps only in-frame clonotypes and omits some of them. The sample lists some 50,000 clones, 65% occurring once. The data derive from a study of a mutant IDH1 vaccine in newly diagnosed glioma. Whole-study context: Every participant had undergone radiotherapy, temozolomide, or both before, and most underwent both.

The study, taken as a whole, reports: Among patients, around 95% showed immune responses induced by the vaccine.

The TCR comes from a man aged 35 to 55 with glioma. Some clones in this sample may be carry-over from other donors' samples. The gene calls are TRBV10-2 and TRBJ1-1, with D hard to call. The sequences come from peripheral blood mononuclear cells (PBMCs), collected from a glioma patient whose treatment included an IDH1 peptide vaccine. The CDR3 region is CASSESEVVMNTEAFF. CDR3 DNA sequence: TGCGCCAGCAGTGAGTCGGAAGTGGTCATGAACACTGAAGCTTTCTTT.